These 12 T cell receptor beta chains share one sample of origin, sequenced in a study of blood T cell repertoires in COVID-19. The table came from immunoSEQ multiplex PCR; TCRdb's copy has only in-frame clones and leaves some out. The table includes 180,000 or so clones, about 80% detected once. The material sequenced was peripheral blood. The receptors shown here come from a human donor with acute or convalescent COVID-19. The donor label of this sample is uncertain.

V gene TRBV27 combines with J gene TRBJ2-1, with 8 positions matching TRBD2. The J segment lost 3 bases and the V segment lost 8 bases, leaving 15 bases of the junction unmatched. The CDR3 has 17 amino acids. Germline CDR1 is MNHEY and CDR2 is SMNVEV (reference sequence). The CDR3 spells CASSNSASGSGYNEQFF. Here the CDR3 DNA reads TGTGCCAGCTCAAACTCGGCTAGCGGGTCCGGCTACAATGAGCAGTTCTTC.

This chain uses TRBV11-3 with TRBJ2-7; the match to TRBD2 covers 8 bases. With 5 bases clipped from V and 2 bases from J, the junction kept 8 bases outside the gene matches. CDR1 is SGHNT, CDR2 YENEEA, per germline. The CDR3 totals 15 residues. The CDR3 nucleotides read TGTGCCAGCAGCGGTCGAGCGGGAGTGCCCTACGAGCAGTACTTC. Its protein product is CASSGRAGVPYEQYF. Filled out from reference TRBV11-3 and TRBJ2-7, the complete variable domain reads EAGVVQSPRYKIIEKKQPVAFWCNPISGHNTLYWYLQNLGQGPELLIRYENEEAVDDSQLPKDRFSAERLKGVDSTLKIQPAELGDSAVYLCASSGRAGVPYEQYFGPGTRLTVT.

V is TRBV21-1 and J is TRBJ2-5; the DNA was not used to check the table's D call, TRBD1. TRBV21-1 is classified as a pseudogene. The CDR3 has 16 amino acids. The CDR3 loop reads CASSKTGMGPQETQYF. The CDR3 DNA follows: TGTGCCAGCAGCAAAACAGGGATGGGACCACAAGAGACCCAGTACTTC.

The chain employs TRBV3-1 (or the pseudogene TRBV3-2) and TRBJ1-5; TRBD1 matches at 9 bases. Germline V gene lookup returns CDR1 LGHDT and CDR2 YNNKEL (reference sequence). CDR3 length: 16 residues. J was trimmed by 4 bases and V by 3 bases; bases with no gene match: 7. The CDR3 nucleotides read TGTGCCAGCAGCCAGTGGGGGACAGGGAAAAATCAGCCCCAGCATTTT. It specifies CASSQWGTGKNQPQHF.

This clone has a handful of counts. CDR3: CASSMGGRGNTIYF. CDR3 DNA: TGTGCCAGCAGTATGGGGGGACGTGGAAACACCATATATTTT. The rearrangement uses TRBV5-6 and TRBJ1-3, with D possibly being TRBD1 (5 bases). CDR1 SGHDT and CDR2 YYEEEE come from the germline V gene. The CDR3 runs to 14 residues. Between the trimmed V and J ends, which lost 5 bases and 3 bases, there was a span of 12 bases.

The chain couples TRBV28 to TRBJ2-7, with D maybe TRBD2 (7 bases). Trimming cost V 7 bases and J 3 bases, with 22 bases left between them. This CDR3 has 16 amino acids. The germline CDR1 and CDR2 sequences are MDHEN and SYDVKM. Written as DNA, the CDR3 is TGTGCCAGCAACCCCGGGGGGCAGGGTGAGGACTACGAGCAGTACTTC. The encoded protein is CASNPGGQGEDYEQYF.

V is TRBV5-1 and J is TRBJ2-2, with D tentatively TRBD2 (7 bases). This CDR3 is 15 amino acids long. Trimming left V 0 bases short and J 6 bases short, with 12 bases between. The V gene's germline CDR1 is SGHRS and CDR2 YFSETQ. As DNA, the CDR3 is TGCGCCAGCAGCTTGGATGCCGGGGGGCCCGGGGAGCTGTTTTTT. Residues: CASSLDAGGPGELFF. Filled out from reference TRBV5-1 and TRBJ2-2, the complete variable domain reads KAGVTQTPRYLIKTRGQQVTLSCSPISGHRSVSWYQQTPGQGLQFLFEYFSETQRNKGNFPGRFSGRQFSNSRSEMNVSTLELGDSALYLCASSLDAGGPGELFFGEGSRLTVL.

V usage is TRBV30 and J usage is TRBJ1-2; the match to TRBD1 covers 8 bases. CDR1 and CDR2 from the germline V gene are GTSNPN and SVGIG (reference sequence). The CDR3 is made up of 15 amino acids. Trimming removed 0 bases from V and 3 bases from J; junction bases left unmatched: 6. The CDR3 spells CAWSVTGGYDYGYTF. CDR3 nucleotide sequence: TGTGCCTGGAGTGTAACAGGGGGATATGACTATGGCTACACCTTC.

In this sample, this clone turned up a few times. The chain has TRBV10-3 and TRBJ2-3; 12 bases agree with TRBD2. Germline trimming cut 4 bases from V and 2 bases from J; bases unmatched to any gene: 1. Germline values: CDR1 ENHRY, CDR2 SYGVKD. There are 15 residues in the CDR3. The CDR3 loop reads CAISGLAGATDTQYF. CDR3 DNA: TGTGCCATCAGTGGACTAGCGGGGGCCACAGATACGCAGTATTTT.

The gene calls are TRBV19 and TRBJ2-3, with 7 bases lining up with TRBD2. The ends lost 4 bases at V and 6 bases at J; junction bases unmatched: 10. The CDR3 sequence is 15 residues long. Per germline, CDR1 LNHDA and CDR2 SQIVND (reference sequence). The CDR3 is CASSKFLAGADTQYF. The DNA for the CDR3 is TGTGCCAGTAGTAAGTTCTTAGCGGGCGCGGATACGCAGTATTTT.

This chain links TRBV11-2 with TRBJ2-5; D is unresolved. V dropped 0 bases and J dropped 1 base, with 9 bases sitting between them. Germline assignment: CDR1 SGHAT and CDR2 FQNNGV. This CDR3 comprises 15 residues. CDR3 loop: CASSLDYSFQETQYF. The CDR3 region has the DNA TGTGCCAGCAGCTTAGATTACAGTTTCCAAGAGACCCAGTACTTC.

The V and J genes are TRBV6-4 and TRBJ2-6; no reliable D call. Trimming removed 4 bases from V and 0 bases from J, with 4 bases in between. CDR3 size: 14 residues. Germline V lookup: CDR1 MRHNA, CDR2 SNTAGT. CDR3 loop: CASSVFSGANVLTF. The CDR3, as DNA: TGTGCCAGCAGTGTCTTCTCTGGGGCCAACGTCCTGACTTTC.